The next 16 T cell receptor beta chains were all read from a single sample in a study of blood T cells in healthy people across ages. Next came a second PCR, run for roughly 6 to 11 cycles, which used a sample-barcoded 5' primer along with a J-beta primer mix. TCRdb ran MiXCR on the 5' RACE reads and lists one entry per CDR3 protein. The sample contains approximately 2,000,000 distinct CDR3 sequences, about 39% of which appear only once. The material sequenced was blood. The receptors stem from a human donor in good health.

The sample holds a few counts of this clonotype. This rearrangement joins TRBV7-3 to TRBJ2-1; D gene unclear. Trimming took off 5 bases at V and 10 bases at J, with 12 bases between the two ends. This CDR3 region has 12 residues. Germline CDR1 and CDR2: SGHTA and FQGTGA. CDR3: CASSQSYGEQFF. Here the CDR3 DNA reads TGTGCCAGCAGCCAGTCCTATGGGGAGCAGTTCTTC.

V gene TRBV10-3 combines with J gene TRBJ1-1, with D unresolved. The CDR3 contains 15 residues. CDR1 is ENHRY and CDR2 is SYGVKD in the germline V gene. Trimming stripped 2 bases from V and 1 base from J, with 11 bases between. The CDR3: CAISEGIGPNTEAFF. CDR3 coding DNA: TGTGCCATCAGTGAGGGGATCGGACCGAACACTGAAGCTTTCTTT.

The rearrangement uses TRBV7-2 and TRBJ2-5, with 11 bases lining up with TRBD2. The germline gives CDR1 SGHTA, CDR2 FQGNSA. J gave up 4 bases and V 1 base, and 8 bases lay outside the gene matches. The CDR3 runs 17 residues. The CDR3 DNA reads as TGTGCCAGCAGCTTAGTTGGTAGCGGGGGGGCCATAGAGACCCAGTACTTC. Amino acids: CASSLVGSGGAIETQYF.

The V and J genes are TRBV13 and TRBJ1-2, with D possibly matching TRBD1 (6 bases). This CDR3 is built from 15 residues. The germline gives CDR1 PRHDT, CDR2 FYEKMQ (reference sequence). The V end lost 3 bases, the J end lost 7 bases, and 18 bases lay between the germline ends. The DNA of the CDR3 is TGTGCCAGCAGCTTCCCTCGGGGGCGTCTACCTGGCTACACCTTC. It yields the protein CASSFPRGRLPGYTF.

The V call is TRBV7-9, the J call TRBJ2-1; 11 bases line up with TRBD2. Germline CDR1 is SEHNR and CDR2 is FQNEAQ (reference sequence). After removal of 0 bases from V and 6 bases from J, the junction contained 4 bases not matched to a gene. The CDR3 has 16 amino acids. The CDR3: CASSLARLAGTNEQFF. DNA of the CDR3: TGTGCCAGCAGCTTAGCGAGACTAGCGGGGACCAATGAGCAGTTCTTC.

The chain recombines TRBV7-2 with TRBJ2-5, with a possible D match to TRBD1 (6 bases). Germline lookup yields CDR1 SGHTA and CDR2 FQGNSA. This CDR3 region has 11 residues. V gave up 8 bases and J gave up 11 bases, with 15 bases separating them. The CDR3 is CASSRGYGQYF. CDR3 coding DNA: TGTGCCAGCTCCAGGGGATACGGGCAGTACTTC. Based on the CDR3 plus reference TRBV7-2 and TRBJ2-5, the full variable domain is GAGVSQSPSNKVTEKGKDVELRCDPISGHTALYWYRQSLGQGLEFLIYFQGNSAPDKSGLPSDRFSAERTGGSVSTLTIQRTQQEDSAVYLCASSRGYGQYFGPGTRLLVL.

This clonotype was seen ten or more times. The V call is TRBV7-2, the J call TRBJ2-5, with D tentatively TRBD1 or TRBD2 (5 bases each). CDR3 length equals 12 residues. Looked up from germline, CDR1 is SGHTA and CDR2 is FQGNSA. The ends were cut back, 4 bases at V and 11 bases at J, with 14 bases in the middle. The CDR3 spells CASSWGMGEQYF. The CDR3 DNA reads as TGTGCCAGCAGCTGGGGGATGGGGGAGCAGTACTTC.

This clonotype was seen more than once but under ten times. The chain employs TRBV10-3 and TRBJ1-4, with 8 nucleotides matching TRBD1. CDR1 and CDR2 (germline): ENHRY, SYGVKD. V gave up 3 bases and J gave up 0 bases; unmatched junction bases: 6. The CDR3 loop spans 17 amino acids. The CDR3 spells CAISDTGQAATNEKLFF. The CDR3 DNA reads as TGTGCCATCAGTGATACGGGACAGGCGGCAACTAATGAAAAACTGTTTTTT.

The V and J genes are TRBV4-2 and TRBJ1-2, with 7 bases aligning to TRBD1. The CDR3 length is 16 residues. CDR1 and CDR2 from the germline V gene are LGHNA and YNFKEQ. V was pared by 1 base and J by 1 base, with 6 bases of the junction left unmatched. This chain's CDR3 is CASSQVGQGGNYGYTF. For the CDR3, the DNA is TGTGCCAGCAGCCAAGTTGGGCAGGGGGGTAACTATGGCTACACCTTC.

This clonotype came up once. This chain joins TRBV16 and TRBJ2-5; unclear D gene. The assigned J gene may be wrong: the sequence end matches TRBJ2-7 better. Germline CDR1 and CDR2: KGHSY and FQNENV. There are 13 residues in the CDR3. In DNA, the CDR3 is TGTGCCAGCAGCCAATTTTCGGAAACCGAGCAGTACTTC. Its translation is CASSQFSETEQYF.

This clonotype was detected a few times. V gene TRBV4-3 combines with J gene TRBJ1-6, with D perhaps TRBD1 (6 bases). The CDR3 has 15 amino acids. Deletions cut 4 bases from V and 7 bases from J, with 14 bases between. From germline, CDR1 is LGHNA and CDR2 YSLEER. This chain's CDR3 is CASSLRVGANSPLHF. In DNA, the CDR3 is TGCGCCAGCAGCCTCCGAGTGGGGGCAAATTCACCCCTCCACTTT.

There are a few counts of this clonotype. The CDR3 nucleotides are TGCAGCGTTGCTGAGGAGGAGCAGTACTTC. This gives the protein CSVAEEEQYF. This chain links TRBV29-1 with TRBJ2-7; D is unclear. Trimming took off 4 bases at V and 7 bases at J, with 8 bases between the two ends. CDR1 and CDR2 from the germline V gene are SQVTM and ANQGSEA. The CDR3 loop spans 10 amino acids.

This clonotype was observed a few times. J is TRBJ1-2 and V is TRBV12-3 or TRBV12-4, with D uncertain. Trimming cost V 7 bases and J 4 bases, with 13 bases left between them. This CDR3 region has 13 residues. The CDR3 loop reads CASTQTPFYGYTF. Written as DNA, the CDR3 is TGTGCCAGCACCCAGACACCGTTCTATGGCTACACCTTC.

The chain couples TRBV12-3 or TRBV12-4 to TRBJ2-5; tentatively, D is TRBD2 (5 bases). The J call may be wrong; the DNA end is better matched by TRBJ2-7. There are 13 residues in the CDR3. In nucleotides, the CDR3 is TGTGCCAGCGCCAACGGGGTCCTAGGCGAGCAGTACTTC. Its protein is CASANGVLGEQYF.

This clonotype was picked up one time. The chain recombines TRBV12-3 or TRBV12-4 with TRBJ1-6; 7 bases match TRBD1. V was clipped by 1 base and J by 9 bases; unmatched bases: 6. The CDR3 is made up of 15 amino acids. The CDR3 nucleotides read TGTGCCAGCAGTTTAGTAGGGACAGCGAGTTCACCCCTCCACTTT. It translates to CASSLVGTASSPLHF.

The V and J genes are TRBV7-9 and TRBJ1-1, with 8 nucleotides matching TRBD1. V was clipped by 0 bases and J by 0 bases; unmatched bases: 3. Germline V lookup: CDR1 SEHNR, CDR2 FQNEAQ (reference sequence). The CDR3 runs to 16 residues. The CDR3 protein is CASSLAGTGLNTEAFF. CDR3 in DNA: TGTGCCAGCAGCTTAGCTGGGACAGGTTTGAACACTGAAGCTTTCTTT.